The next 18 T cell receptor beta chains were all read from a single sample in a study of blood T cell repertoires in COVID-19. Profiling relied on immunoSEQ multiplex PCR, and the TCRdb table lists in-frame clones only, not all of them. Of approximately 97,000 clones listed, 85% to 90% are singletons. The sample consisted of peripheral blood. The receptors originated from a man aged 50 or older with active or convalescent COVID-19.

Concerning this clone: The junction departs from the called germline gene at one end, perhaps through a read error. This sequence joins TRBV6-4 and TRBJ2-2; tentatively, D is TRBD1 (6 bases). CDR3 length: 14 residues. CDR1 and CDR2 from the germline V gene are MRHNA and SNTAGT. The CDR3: CASSNSGDTGELFF. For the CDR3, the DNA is TGTGCCAGCAGTAACTCAGGGGACACCGGGGAGCTGTTTTTT.

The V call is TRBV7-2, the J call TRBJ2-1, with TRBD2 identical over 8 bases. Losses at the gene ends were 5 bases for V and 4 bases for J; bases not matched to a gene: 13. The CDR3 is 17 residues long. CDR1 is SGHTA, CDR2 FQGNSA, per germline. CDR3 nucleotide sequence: TGTGCCAGCAGCCACCCTCTGGATAGCGGGACGTACAATGAGCAGTTCTTC. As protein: CASSHPLDSGTYNEQFF.

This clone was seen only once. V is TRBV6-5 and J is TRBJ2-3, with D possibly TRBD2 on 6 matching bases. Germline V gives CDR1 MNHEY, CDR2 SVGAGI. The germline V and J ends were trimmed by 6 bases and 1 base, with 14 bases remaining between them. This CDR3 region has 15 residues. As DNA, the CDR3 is TGTGCCAGCAGCCCCGGGAGCTATCGCACAGATACGCAGTATTTT. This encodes CASSPGSYRTDTQYF.

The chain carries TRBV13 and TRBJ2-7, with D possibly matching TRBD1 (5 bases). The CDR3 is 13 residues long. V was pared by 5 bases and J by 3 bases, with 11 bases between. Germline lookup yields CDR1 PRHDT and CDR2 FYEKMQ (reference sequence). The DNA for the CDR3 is TGTGCCAGCAGCCTCGGACAACACTACGAGCAGTACTTC. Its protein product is CASSLGQHYEQYF.

The CDR3 is CATSDLTGTTGDTQYF. CDR3 sequence (DNA): TGTGCCACCAGTGATTTGACCGGGACTACGGGAGATACGCAGTATTTT. The rearrangement joins TRBV24-1 to TRBJ2-3; the match to TRBD2 covers 7 bases. CDR3 length equals 16 residues. Germline trimming cut 0 bases from V and 5 bases from J; bases unmatched to any gene: 7. Germline V gene lookup returns CDR1 KGHDR and CDR2 SFDVKD.

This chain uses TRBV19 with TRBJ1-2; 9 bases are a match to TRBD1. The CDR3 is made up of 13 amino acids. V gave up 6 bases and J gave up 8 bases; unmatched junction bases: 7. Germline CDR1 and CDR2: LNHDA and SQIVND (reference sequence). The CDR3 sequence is CASRTGGAGGYTF. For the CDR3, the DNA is TGTGCCAGTAGAACAGGGGGCGCGGGCGGCTACACCTTC.

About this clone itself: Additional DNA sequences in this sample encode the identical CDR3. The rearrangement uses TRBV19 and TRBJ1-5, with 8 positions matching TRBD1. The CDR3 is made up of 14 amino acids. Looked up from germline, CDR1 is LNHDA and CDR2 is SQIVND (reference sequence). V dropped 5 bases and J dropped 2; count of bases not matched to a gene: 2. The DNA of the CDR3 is TGTGCCAGTAGTGGACAGGGCGGCAATCAGCCCCAGCATTTT. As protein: CASSGQGGNQPQHF. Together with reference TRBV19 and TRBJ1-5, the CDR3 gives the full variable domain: DGGITQSPKYLFRKEGQNVTLSCEQNLNHDAMYWYRQDPGQGLRLIYYSQIVNDFQKGDIAEGYSVSREKKESFPLTVTSAQKNPTAFYLCASSGQGGNQPQHFGDGTRLSIL.

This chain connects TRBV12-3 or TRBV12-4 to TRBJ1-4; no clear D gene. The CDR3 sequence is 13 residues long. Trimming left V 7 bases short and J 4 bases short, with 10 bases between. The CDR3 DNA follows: TGTGCCAGCATGCTACAGTTTAATGAAAAACTGTTTTTT. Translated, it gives CASMLQFNEKLFF.

The CDR3 region has the DNA TGTGCCAGCAGCTCTCATAAGGGGAGCAATCAGCCCCAGCATTTT. Amino acids: CASSSHKGSNQPQHF. The rearrangement links TRBV7-2 to TRBJ1-5, with D possibly TRBD1 on 5 matching bases. This CDR3 comprises 15 residues. In germline, CDR1 is SGHTA, CDR2 FQGNSA. The V end was cut by 4 bases, the J end by 1 base, with 11 bases between.

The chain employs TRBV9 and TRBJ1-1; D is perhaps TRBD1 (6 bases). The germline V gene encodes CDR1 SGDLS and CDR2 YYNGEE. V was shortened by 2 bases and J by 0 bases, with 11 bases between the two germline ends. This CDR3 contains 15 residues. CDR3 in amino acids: CASSVSTGLNTEAFF. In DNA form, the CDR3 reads TGTGCCAGCAGCGTGTCGACAGGCCTGAACACTGAAGCTTTCTTT.

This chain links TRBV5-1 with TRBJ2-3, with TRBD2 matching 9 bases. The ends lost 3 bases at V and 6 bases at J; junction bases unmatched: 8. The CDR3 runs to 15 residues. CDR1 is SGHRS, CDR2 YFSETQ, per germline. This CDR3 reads CASSSLASGADTQYF. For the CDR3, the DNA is TGCGCCAGCAGCTCACTCGCTAGCGGGGCGGATACGCAGTATTTT.

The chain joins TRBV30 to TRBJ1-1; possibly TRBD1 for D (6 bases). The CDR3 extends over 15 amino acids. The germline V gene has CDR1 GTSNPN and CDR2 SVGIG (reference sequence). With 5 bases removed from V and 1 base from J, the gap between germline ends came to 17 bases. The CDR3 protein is CAWASRGGANTEAFF. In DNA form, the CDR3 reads TGTGCCTGGGCCTCAAGGGGGGGGGCGAACACTGAAGCTTTCTTT.

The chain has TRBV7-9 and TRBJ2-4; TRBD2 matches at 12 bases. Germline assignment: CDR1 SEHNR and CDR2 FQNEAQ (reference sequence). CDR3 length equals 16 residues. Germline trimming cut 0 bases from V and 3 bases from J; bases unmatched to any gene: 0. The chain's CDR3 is CASSLAGLAGKNIQYF. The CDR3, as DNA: TGTGCCAGCAGCTTAGCGGGACTAGCGGGCAAAAACATTCAGTACTTC.

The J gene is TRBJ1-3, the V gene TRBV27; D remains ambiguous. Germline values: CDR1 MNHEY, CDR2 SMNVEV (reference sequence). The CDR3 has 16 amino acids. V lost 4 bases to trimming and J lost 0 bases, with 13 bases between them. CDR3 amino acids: CASSSGTASSGNTIYF. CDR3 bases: TGTGCCAGCAGTTCGGGAACGGCGAGCTCTGGAAACACCATATATTTT.

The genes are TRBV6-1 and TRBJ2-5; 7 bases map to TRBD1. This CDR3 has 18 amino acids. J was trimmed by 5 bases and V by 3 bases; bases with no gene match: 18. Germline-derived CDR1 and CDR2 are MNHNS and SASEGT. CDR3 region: CASSEVRQGPGVIETQYF. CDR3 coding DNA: TGTGCCAGCAGTGAGGTTCGACAGGGCCCGGGCGTTATCGAGACCCAGTACTTC.

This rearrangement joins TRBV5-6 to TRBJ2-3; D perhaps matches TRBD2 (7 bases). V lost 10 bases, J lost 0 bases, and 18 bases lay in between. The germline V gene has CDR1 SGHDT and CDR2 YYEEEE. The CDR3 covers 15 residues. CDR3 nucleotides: TGTGCCGAACGGGGCCCGGGGGGCAGCACAGATACGCAGTATTTT. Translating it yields CAERGPGGSTDTQYF.

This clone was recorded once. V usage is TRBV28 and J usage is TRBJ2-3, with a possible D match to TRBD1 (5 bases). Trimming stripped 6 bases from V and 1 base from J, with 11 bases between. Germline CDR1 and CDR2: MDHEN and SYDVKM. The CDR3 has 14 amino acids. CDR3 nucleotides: TGTGCCAGCAGCGACAGCCAACGCACAGATACGCAGTATTTT. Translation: CASSDSQRTDTQYF.

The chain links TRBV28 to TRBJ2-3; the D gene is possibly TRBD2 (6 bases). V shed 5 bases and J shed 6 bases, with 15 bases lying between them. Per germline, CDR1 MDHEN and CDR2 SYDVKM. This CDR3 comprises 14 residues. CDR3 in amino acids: CASSHGTGVDTQYF. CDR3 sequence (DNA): TGTGCCAGCAGTCATGGGACGGGAGTGGATACGCAGTATTTT. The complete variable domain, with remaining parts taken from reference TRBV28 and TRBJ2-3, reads DVKVTQSSRYLVKRTGEKVFLECVQDMDHENMFWYRQDPGLGLRLIYFSYDVKMKEKGDIPEGYSVSREKKERFSLILESASTNQTSMYLCASSHGTGVDTQYFGPGTRLTVL.